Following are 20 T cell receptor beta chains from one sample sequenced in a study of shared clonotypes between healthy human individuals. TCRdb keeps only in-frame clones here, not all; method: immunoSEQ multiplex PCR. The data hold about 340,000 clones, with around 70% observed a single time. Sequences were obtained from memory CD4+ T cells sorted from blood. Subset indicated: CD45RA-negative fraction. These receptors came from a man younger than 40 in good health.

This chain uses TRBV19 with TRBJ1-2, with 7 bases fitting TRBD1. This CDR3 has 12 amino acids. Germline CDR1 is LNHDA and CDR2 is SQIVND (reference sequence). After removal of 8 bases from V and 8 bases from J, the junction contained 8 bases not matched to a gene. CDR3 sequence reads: CASANRGGGYTF. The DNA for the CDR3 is TGTGCCAGTGCCAACAGGGGTGGAGGCTACACCTTC.

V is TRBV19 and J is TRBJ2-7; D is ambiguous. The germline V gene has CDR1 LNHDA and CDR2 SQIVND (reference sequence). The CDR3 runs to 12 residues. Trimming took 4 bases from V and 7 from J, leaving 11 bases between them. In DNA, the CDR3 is TGTGCCAGTAGTACTCCTAGGCGGGAGCAGTACTTC. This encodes CASSTPRREQYF. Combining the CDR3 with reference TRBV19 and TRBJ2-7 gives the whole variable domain DGGITQSPKYLFRKEGQNVTLSCEQNLNHDAMYWYRQDPGQGLRLIYYSQIVNDFQKGDIAEGYSVSREKKESFPLTVTSAQKNPTAFYLCASSTPRREQYFGPGTRLTVT.

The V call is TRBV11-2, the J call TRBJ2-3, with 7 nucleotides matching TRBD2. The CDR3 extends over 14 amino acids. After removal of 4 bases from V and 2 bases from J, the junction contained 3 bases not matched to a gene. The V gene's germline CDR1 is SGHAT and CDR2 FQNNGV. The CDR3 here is CASSSGGLTDTQYF. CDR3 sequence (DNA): TGTGCCAGCAGCTCGGGGGGACTCACAGATACGCAGTATTTT.

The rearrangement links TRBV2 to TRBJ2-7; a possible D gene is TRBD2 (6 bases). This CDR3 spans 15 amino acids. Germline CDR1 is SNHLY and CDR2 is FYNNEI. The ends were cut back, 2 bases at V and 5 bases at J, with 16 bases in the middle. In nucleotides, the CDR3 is TGTGCCAGCAGTGAAAGGCGGGGAGAGGAAAACGAGCAGTACTTC. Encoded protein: CASSERRGEENEQYF.

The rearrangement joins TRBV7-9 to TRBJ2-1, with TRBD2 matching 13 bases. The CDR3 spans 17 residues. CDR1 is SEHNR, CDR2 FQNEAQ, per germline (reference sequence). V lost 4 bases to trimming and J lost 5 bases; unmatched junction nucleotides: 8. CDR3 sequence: CASSYRFGTSGNNEQFF. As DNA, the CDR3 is TGTGCCAGCAGCTACCGATTCGGGACTAGCGGGAACAATGAGCAGTTCTTC.

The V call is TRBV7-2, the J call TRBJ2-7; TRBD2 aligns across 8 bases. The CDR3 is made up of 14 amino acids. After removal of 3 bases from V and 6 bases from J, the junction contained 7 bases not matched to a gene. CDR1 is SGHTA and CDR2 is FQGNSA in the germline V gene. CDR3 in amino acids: CASSFSGDRLEQYF. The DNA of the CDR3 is TGTGCCAGCAGCTTTAGCGGGGATCGTCTCGAGCAGTACTTC.

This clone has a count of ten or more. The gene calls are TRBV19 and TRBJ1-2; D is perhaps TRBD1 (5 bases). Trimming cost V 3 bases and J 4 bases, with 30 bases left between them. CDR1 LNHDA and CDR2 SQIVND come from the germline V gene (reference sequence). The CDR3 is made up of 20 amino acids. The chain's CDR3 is CASSITRGGRQGSSSYGYTF. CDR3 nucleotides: TGTGCCAGTAGTATCACCCGTGGGGGTCGGCAGGGCTCCTCTTCCTATGGCTACACCTTC.

The DNA for the CDR3 is TGTGCCAGCAGCTTCAGCTTAAGCACAGATACGCAGTATTTT. It specifies CASSFSLSTDTQYF. The chain uses TRBV11-3 and TRBJ2-3; D not resolved. Deletions cut 3 bases from V and 0 bases from J, with 7 bases between. CDR1 SGHNT and CDR2 YENEEA come from the germline V gene. The CDR3 is made up of 14 amino acids.

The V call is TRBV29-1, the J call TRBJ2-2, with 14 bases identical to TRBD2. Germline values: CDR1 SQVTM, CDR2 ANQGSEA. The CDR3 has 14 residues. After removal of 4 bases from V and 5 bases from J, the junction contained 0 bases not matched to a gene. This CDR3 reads CSVGTSGGTGELFF. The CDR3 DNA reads TGCAGCGTTGGGACTAGCGGGGGGACCGGGGAGCTGTTTTTT.

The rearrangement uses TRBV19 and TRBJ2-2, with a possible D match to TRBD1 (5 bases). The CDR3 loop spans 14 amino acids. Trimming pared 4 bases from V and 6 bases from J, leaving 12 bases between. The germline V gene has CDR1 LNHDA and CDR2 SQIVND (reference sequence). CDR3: CASSSPGMAGELFF. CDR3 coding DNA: TGTGCCAGTAGTAGTCCAGGGATGGCCGGGGAGCTGTTTTTT.

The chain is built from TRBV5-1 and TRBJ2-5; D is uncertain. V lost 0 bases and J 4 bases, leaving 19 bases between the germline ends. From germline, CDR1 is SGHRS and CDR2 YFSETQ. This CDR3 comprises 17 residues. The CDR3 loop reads CASSLAGARYFGETQYF. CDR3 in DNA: TGCGCCAGCAGCTTGGCAGGAGCGCGCTATTTCGGAGAGACCCAGTACTTC.

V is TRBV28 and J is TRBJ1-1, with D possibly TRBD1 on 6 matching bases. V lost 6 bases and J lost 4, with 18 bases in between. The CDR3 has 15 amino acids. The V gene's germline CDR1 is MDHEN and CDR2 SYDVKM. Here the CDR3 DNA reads TGTGCCAGCAGCCCCCCCTTGACCAGGGGCACTGAAGCTTTCTTT. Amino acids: CASSPPLTRGTEAFF.

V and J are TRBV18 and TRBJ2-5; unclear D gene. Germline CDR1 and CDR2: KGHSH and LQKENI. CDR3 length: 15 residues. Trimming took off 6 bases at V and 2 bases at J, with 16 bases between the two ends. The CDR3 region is CASSLHRAGQETQYF. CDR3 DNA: TGTGCCAGCTCGTTACATCGGGCCGGGCAAGAGACCCAGTACTTC.

The CDR3 region is CASSFRSTSYNEQFF. CDR3 nucleotides: TGTGCCAGCAGCTTCCGGTCGACGAGTTACAATGAGCAGTTCTTC. This sequence joins TRBV7-9 and TRBJ2-1; D is undetermined. V lost 3 bases and J lost 4, with 13 bases in between. The CDR3 consists of 15 residues. Germline V gives CDR1 SEHNR, CDR2 FQNEAQ (reference sequence).

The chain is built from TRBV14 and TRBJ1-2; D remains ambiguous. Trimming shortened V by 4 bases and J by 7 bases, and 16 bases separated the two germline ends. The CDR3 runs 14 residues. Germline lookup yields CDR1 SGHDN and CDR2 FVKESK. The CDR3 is CASSRLGGPAGYTF. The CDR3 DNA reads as TGTGCCAGCAGCCGGCTGGGTGGCCCCGCTGGCTACACCTTC.

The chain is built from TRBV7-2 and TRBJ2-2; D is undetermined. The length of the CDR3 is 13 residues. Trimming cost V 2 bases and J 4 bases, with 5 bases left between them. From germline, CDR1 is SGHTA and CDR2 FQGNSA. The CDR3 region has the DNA TGTGCCAGCAGCTTATTTAGCACCGGGGAGCTGTTTTTT. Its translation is CASSLFSTGELFF.

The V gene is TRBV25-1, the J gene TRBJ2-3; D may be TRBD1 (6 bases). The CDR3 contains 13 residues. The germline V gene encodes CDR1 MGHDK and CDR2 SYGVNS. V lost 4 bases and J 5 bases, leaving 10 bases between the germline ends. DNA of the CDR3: TGTGCCAGCAGTGTGCAGGGGAGAGATACGCAGTATTTT. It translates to CASSVQGRDTQYF.

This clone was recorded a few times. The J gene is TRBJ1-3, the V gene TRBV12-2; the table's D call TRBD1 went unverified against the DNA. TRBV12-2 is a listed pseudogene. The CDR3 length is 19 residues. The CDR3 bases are TGTGCAAGTCGCTTAGTCAGGGGGCCGGGCCTGCTCTCTGGAAACACCATATATTTT. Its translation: CASRLVRGPGLLSGNTIYF.

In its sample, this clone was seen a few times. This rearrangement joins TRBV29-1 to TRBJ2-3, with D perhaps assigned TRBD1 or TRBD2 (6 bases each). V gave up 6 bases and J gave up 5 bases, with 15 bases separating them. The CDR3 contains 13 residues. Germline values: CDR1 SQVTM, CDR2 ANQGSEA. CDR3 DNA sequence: TGCAGCGTCGGGCGGGACATTGTAGATACGCAGTATTTT. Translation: CSVGRDIVDTQYF.

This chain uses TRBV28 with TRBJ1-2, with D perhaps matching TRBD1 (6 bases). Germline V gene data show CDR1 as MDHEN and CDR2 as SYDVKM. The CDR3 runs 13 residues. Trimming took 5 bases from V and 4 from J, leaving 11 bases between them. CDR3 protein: CASSTGQLYGYTF. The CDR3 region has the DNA TGTGCCAGCAGTACCGGACAGCTCTATGGCTACACCTTC.